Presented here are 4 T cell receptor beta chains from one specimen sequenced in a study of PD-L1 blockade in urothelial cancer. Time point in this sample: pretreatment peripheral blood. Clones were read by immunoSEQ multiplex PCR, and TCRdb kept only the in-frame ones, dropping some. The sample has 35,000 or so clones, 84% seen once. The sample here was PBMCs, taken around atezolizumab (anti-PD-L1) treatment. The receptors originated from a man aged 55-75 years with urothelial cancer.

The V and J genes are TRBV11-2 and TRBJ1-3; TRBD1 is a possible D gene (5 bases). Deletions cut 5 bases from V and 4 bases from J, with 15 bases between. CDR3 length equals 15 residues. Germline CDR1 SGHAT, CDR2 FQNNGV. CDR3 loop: CASSDFKTVGNTIYF. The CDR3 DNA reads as TGTGCCAGCAGCGATTTCAAGACAGTAGGAAACACCATATATTTT.

The CDR3 sequence: CASSVVTGTGNTEAFF. The CDR3 DNA reads TGCGCCAGCAGCGTAGTAACAGGGACAGGGAACACTGAAGCTTTCTTT. V is TRBV5-1 and J is TRBJ1-1, with 8 bases lining up with TRBD1. The V segment lost 4 bases and the J segment 1 base; nucleotides outside the gene matches: 9. CDR3 length: 16 amino acids. Germline V gives CDR1 SGHRS, CDR2 YFSETQ.

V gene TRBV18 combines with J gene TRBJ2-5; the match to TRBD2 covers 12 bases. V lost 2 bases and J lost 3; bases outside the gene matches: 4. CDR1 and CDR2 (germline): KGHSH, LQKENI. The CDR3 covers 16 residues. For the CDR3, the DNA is TGTGCCAGCTCACCAAGCGGACTAGCGGGAAAAGAGACCCAGTACTTC. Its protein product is CASSPSGLAGKETQYF. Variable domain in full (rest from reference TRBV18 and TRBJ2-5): NAGVMQNPRHLVRRRGQEARLRCSPMKGHSHVYWYRQLPEEGLKFMVYLQKENIIDESGMPKERFSAEFPKEGPSILRIQQVVRGDSAAYFCASSPSGLAGKETQYFGPGTRLLVL.

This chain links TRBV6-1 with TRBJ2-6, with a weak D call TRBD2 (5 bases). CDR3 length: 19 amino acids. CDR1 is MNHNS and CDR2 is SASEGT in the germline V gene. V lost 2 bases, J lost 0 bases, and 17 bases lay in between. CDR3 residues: CASSESGGVFSSGANVLTF. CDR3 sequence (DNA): TGTGCCAGCAGTGAAAGCGGCGGCGTATTTAGCTCTGGGGCCAACGTCCTGACTTTC.